This T cell receptor (beta chain) was recorded in a study of PD-L1 blockade in urothelial cancer. The assay was immunoSEQ multiplex PCR, and TCRdb's table has in-frame clones only and misses some. The sample lists about 45,000 clones, approximately 88% occurring once. J gave up 7 bases and V 4 bases, and 3 bases lay outside the gene matches. The CDR3 has 15 residues. CDR1 KGHSH and CDR2 LQKENI come from the germline V gene. There are a few counts of this clone. Material: PBMCs, obtained around atezolizumab (anti-PD-L1) treatment. The chain carries TRBV18 and TRBJ2-1; TRBD2 matches at 14 bases. The receptor's source is a man at least 80 years old with urothelial cancer. This CDR3 reads CASSRGLAGENEQFF. CDR3 DNA: TGTGCCAGCTCACGGGGACTAGCGGGAGAGAATGAGCAGTTCTTC.